A selection of T cell receptor beta chains follows, all from one sample in a study of tumor-infiltrating lymphocytes in primary liver carcinoma. Each CDR3 protein gets one entry after TCRdb re-called the multiplex PCR reads with MiXCR. The repertoire consists of around 120,000 distinct CDR3 sequences, with 55% to 75% occurring once and the leading ten covering approximately 10%. The sequenced sample was liver tumor tissue from sampling region 1. The receptors shown here come from a woman in her sixties or seventies with primary liver carcinoma and hepatitis B virus infection. The CDR3 runs from the conserved cysteine through the conserved F or W. The order of the fields is V gene, J gene, D gene, clone size, CDR3 DNA, CDR3 protein. D genes are given only for firm matches. Size tells how often a clone was seen (once, few, many) or the class of an expanded clone, and some rows leave it out.

>TRBV4-1|TRBJ2-1|NA|many
TGCGCCAGCAGCCAAGATAACAGACCCGACCCCTACAATGAGCAGTTCTTC
CASSQDNRPDPYNEQFF
>TRBV7-3|TRBJ2-1|TRBD2|NA
TGTGCCAGAAGCTTAACGTGGCTAGCGGGAGAGGTGCAGTTCTTC
CARSLTWLAGEVQFF
>TRBV14|TRBJ2-1|NA|NA
TGTGCCAACAGCCATGTCGCACATAGGCAGTTCTTC
CANSHVAHRQFF
>TRBV6-1|TRBJ1-5|NA|NA
TGTGCCAGCAGTAAGGAGAATCAGGCCCAGCATTTT
CASSKENQAQHF
>TRBV29-1|TRBJ2-7|TRBD1|once
TGCAACGTTGGTGGGACAGGGGACTATGAGCAGTACTTC
CNVGGTGDYEQYF
>TRBV30|TRBJ1-4|NA|NA
TGTGCCAGGAGTCTAGGCGGGCTCCGTGAAAAACTGTTTTTT
CARSLGGLREKLFF
>TRBV12-3/TRBV12-4|TRBJ2-3|TRBD2|many
TGTGCCAGCAACACTCTAGCGGAGTCCTCAGATACGCAGTATTTT
CASNTLAESSDTQYF
>TRBV7-2|TRBJ2-7|NA|NA
TGTGTCAGCAGCTTTCCAGGGGCCGAGCAGTACTTC
CVSSFPGAEQYF
>TRBV28|TRBJ2-3|TRBD2|NA
TGTGCCAACAGTTTAGGTCTAGCGGGACGCCACACAGATACGCAGTATTTT
CANSLGLAGRHTDTQYF
>TRBV14|TRBJ1-1|NA|NA
TGTGCCAGCAGCCTGCAGATGAACACTGAAGCTTTCTTT
CASSLQMNTEAFF
>TRBV2|TRBJ1-2|NA|few
TGTGCCAGCGGAGGGTACGGTGGCTACACCTTC
CASGGYGGYTF
>TRBV11-2|TRBJ2-3|NA|NA
TGTGCCAGCAGCTTAGATCTAGGGACGACTCCGCAGTATTTT
CASSLDLGTTPQYF
>TRBV2|TRBJ2-2|NA|NA
TGTGCCAGTGTTAGGGGGGCGGGGAACACCGGGGAGCTGTTTTTT
CASVRGAGNTGELFF